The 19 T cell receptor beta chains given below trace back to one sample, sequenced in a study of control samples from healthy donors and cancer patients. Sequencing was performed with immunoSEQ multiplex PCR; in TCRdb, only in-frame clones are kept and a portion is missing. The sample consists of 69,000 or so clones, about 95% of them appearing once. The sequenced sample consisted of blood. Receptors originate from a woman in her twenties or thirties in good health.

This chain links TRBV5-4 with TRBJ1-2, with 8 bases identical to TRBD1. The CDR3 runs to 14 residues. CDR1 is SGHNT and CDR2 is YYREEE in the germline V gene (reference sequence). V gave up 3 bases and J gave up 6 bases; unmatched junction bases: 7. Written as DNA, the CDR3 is TGTGCCAGCAGCTCTGAGACAGGGGTTAATGGCTACACCTTC. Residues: CASSSETGVNGYTF.

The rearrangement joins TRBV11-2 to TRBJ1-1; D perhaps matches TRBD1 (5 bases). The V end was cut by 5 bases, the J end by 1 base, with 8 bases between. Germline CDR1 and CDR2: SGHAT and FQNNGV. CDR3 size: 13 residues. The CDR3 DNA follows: TGTGCCAGCAGCAACACAGGGAACACTGAAGCTTTCTTT. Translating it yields CASSNTGNTEAFF. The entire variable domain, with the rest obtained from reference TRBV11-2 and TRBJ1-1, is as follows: EAGVAQSPRYKIIEKRQSVAFWCNPISGHATLYWYQQILGQGPKLLIQFQNNGVVDDSQLPKDRFSAERLKGVDSTLKIQPAKLEDSAVYLCASSNTGNTEAFFGQGTRLTVV.

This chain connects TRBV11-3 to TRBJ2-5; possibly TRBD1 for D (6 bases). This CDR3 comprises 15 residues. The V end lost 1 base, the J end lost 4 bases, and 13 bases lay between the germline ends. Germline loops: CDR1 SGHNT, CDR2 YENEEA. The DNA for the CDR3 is TGTGCCAGCAGCTTAGTTCAGGGGAAAGGAGAGACCCAGTACTTC. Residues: CASSLVQGKGETQYF.

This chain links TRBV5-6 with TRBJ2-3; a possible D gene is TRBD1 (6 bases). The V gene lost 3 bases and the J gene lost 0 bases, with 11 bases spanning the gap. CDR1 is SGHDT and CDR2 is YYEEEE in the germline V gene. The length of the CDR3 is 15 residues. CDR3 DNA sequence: TGTGCCAGCAGCTGGGGACACACTAGCACAGATACGCAGTATTTT. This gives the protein CASSWGHTSTDTQYF.

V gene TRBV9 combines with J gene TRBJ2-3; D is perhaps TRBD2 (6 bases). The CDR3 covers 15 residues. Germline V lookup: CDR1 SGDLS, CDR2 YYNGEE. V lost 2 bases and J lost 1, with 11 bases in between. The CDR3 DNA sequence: TGTGCCAGCAGCGTTGGGGGGTTCGGCACAGATACGCAGTATTTT. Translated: CASSVGGFGTDTQYF.

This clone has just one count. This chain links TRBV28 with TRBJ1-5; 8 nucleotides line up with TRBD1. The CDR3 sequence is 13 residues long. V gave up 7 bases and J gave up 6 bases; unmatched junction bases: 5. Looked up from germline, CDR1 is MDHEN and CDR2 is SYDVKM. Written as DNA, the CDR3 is TGTGCCAGCAATCAGGGGGCTCGTCAGCCCCAGCATTTT. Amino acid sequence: CASNQGARQPQHF. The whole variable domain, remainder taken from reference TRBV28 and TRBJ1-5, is DVKVTQSSRYLVKRTGEKVFLECVQDMDHENMFWYRQDPGLGLRLIYFSYDVKMKEKGDIPEGYSVSREKKERFSLILESASTNQTSMYLCASNQGARQPQHFGDGTRLSIL.

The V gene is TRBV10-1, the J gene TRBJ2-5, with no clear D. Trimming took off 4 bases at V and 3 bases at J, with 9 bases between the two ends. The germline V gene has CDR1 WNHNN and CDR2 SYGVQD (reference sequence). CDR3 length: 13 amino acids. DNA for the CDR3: TGCGCCAGCAGTGCGCTAGGAAAAGAGACCCAGTACTTC. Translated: CASSALGKETQYF.

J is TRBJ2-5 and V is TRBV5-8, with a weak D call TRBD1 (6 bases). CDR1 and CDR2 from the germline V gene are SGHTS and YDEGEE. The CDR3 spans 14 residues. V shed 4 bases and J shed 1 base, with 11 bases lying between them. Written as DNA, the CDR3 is TGTGCCAGCAGCCTCGGACAGACCCAAGAGACCCAGTACTTC. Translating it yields CASSLGQTQETQYF.

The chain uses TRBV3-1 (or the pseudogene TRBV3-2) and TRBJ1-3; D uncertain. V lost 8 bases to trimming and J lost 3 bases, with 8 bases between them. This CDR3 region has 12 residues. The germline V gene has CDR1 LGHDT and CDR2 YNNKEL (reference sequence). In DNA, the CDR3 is TGTGCCAGCGAGGGAGGTGGAAACACCATATATTTT. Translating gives CASEGGGNTIYF.

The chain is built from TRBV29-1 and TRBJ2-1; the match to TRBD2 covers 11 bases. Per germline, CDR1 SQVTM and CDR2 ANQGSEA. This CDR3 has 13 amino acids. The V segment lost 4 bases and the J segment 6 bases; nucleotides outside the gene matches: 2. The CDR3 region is CSVAGLAGNEQFF. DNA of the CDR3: TGCAGCGTTGCCGGACTAGCGGGCAATGAGCAGTTCTTC.

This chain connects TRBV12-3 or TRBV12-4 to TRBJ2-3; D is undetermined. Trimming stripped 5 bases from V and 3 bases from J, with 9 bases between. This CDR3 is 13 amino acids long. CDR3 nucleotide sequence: TGTGCCAGCAGTCCGTCTGAGACAGATACGCAGTATTTT. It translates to CASSPSETDTQYF.

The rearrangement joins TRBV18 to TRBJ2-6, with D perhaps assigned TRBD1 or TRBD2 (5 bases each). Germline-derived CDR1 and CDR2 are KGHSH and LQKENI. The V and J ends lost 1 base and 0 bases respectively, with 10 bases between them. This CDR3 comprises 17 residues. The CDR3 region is CASSPQGPSSGANVLTF. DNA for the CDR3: TGTGCCAGCTCACCACAGGGACCTAGCTCTGGGGCCAACGTCCTGACTTTC.

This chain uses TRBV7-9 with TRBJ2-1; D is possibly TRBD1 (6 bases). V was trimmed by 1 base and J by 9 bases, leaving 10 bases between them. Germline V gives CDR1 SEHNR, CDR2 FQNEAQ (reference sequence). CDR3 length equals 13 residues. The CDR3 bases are TGTGCCAGCAGCTTAGGGACAGTCGGTGAGCAGTTCTTC. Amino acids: CASSLGTVGEQFF. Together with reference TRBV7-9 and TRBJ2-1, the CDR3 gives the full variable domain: DTGVSQNPRHKITKRGQNVTFRCDPISEHNRLYWYRQTLGQGPEFLTYFQNEAQLEKSRLLSDRFSAERPKGSFSTLEIQRTEQGDSAMYLCASSLGTVGEQFFGPGTRLTVL.

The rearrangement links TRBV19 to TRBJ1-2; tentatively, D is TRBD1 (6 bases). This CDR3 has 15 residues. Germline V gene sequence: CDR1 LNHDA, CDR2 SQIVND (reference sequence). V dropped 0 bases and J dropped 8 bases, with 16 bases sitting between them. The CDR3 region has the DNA TGTGCCAGTAGTATAGATCGTCGGGACACTCGGGGCTACACCTTC. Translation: CASSIDRRDTRGYTF. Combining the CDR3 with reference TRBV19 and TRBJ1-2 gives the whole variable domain DGGITQSPKYLFRKEGQNVTLSCEQNLNHDAMYWYRQDPGQGLRLIYYSQIVNDFQKGDIAEGYSVSREKKESFPLTVTSAQKNPTAFYLCASSIDRRDTRGYTFGSGTRLTVV.

CDR3 in amino acids: CASSLGQKETQYF. The CDR3 DNA reads as TGTGCCAGCAGTTTAGGGCAGAAAGAGACCCAGTACTTC. The chain recombines TRBV12-3 or TRBV12-4 with TRBJ2-5; D is ambiguous. V was cut by 1 base and J by 3 bases, with 6 bases left in between. This CDR3 comprises 13 residues.

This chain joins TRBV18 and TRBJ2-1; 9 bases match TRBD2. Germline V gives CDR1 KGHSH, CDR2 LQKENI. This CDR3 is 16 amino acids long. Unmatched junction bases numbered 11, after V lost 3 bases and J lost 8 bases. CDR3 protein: CASSPLMGAGGHEQFF. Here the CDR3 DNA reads TGTGCCAGCTCACCGCTGATGGGAGCGGGGGGCCATGAGCAGTTCTTC.

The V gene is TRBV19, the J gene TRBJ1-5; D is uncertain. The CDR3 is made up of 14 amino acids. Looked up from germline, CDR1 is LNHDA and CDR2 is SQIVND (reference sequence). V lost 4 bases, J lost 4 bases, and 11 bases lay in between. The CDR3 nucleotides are TGTGCCAGTAGTACAAGATCCCCAAATCAGCCCCAGCATTTT. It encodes CASSTRSPNQPQHF. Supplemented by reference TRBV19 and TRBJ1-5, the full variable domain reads DGGITQSPKYLFRKEGQNVTLSCEQNLNHDAMYWYRQDPGQGLRLIYYSQIVNDFQKGDIAEGYSVSREKKESFPLTVTSAQKNPTAFYLCASSTRSPNQPQHFGDGTRLSIL.

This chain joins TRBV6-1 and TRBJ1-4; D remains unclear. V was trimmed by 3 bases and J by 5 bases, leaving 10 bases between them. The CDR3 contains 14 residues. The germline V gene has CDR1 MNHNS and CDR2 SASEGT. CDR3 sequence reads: CASSEAGRNEKLFF. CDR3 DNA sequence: TGTGCCAGCAGTGAGGCCGGAAGAAATGAAAAACTGTTTTTT.

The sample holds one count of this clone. DNA for the CDR3: TGTGCCAGCAGTGGGGGGACTAGCGGGGCTCGCCTAAAGGGGTATTTT. Amino acids: CASSGGTSGARLKGYF. The rearrangement joins TRBV28 to TRBJ2-3; 13 bases are shared with TRBD2. The CDR3 contains 16 residues. V trimming: 5 bases; J trimming: 14 bases; junction bases outside the gene matches: 16. Looked up from germline, CDR1 is MDHEN and CDR2 is SYDVKM.